The clone carrying this T cell receptor beta chain was seen a few times. This sample is part of a study of response to subunit inactivated influenza vaccine. The CDR3 has 14 residues. V trimming: 0 bases; J trimming: 6 bases; junction bases outside the gene matches: 1. Germline values: CDR1 SGDLS, CDR2 YYNGEE. TCRdb recomputed calls from the RT-PCR reads with MiXCR, one row per CDR3 protein. The sample has a few hundred thousand distinct CDR3 sequences, around 15% seen once. The V call is TRBV9, the J call TRBJ2-3; 10 positions agree with TRBD2. This receptor was identified in a man over 45 who received an inactivated influenza vaccine. The sequencing here drew on PBMCs from blood, taken about 11 days after vaccination. CDR3 amino acids: CASSVELAGDTQYF. CDR3 DNA sequence: TGTGCCAGCAGCGTAGAACTAGCGGGGGATACGCAGTATTTT. The complete variable domain, with remaining parts taken from reference TRBV9 and TRBJ2-3, reads DSGVTQTPKHLITATGQRVTLRCSPRSGDLSVYWYQQSLDQGLQFLIQYYNGEERAKGNILERFSAQQFPDLHSELNLSSLELGDSALYFCASSVELAGDTQYFGPGTRLTVL.